The subject of this entry is one T cell receptor (beta chain). Its specific antigen is unknown. No much larger clonotype is one base removed from it; base qualities were not supplied. TCRbeta CDR3 regions were amplified from genomic DNA using the immunoSEQ Assay, a bias-controlled multiplex PCR. As for the original processing: The number of nucleated cells in each sample was estimated by amplification of reference gene primers within the assay. To quantify the absolute abundance of each unique TCRbeta CDR3 rearrangement, sequence reads were collapsed and filtered. For each sample, productive Simpson clonality was calculated as the square root of Simpson's diversity index across productive rearrangements. TCRdb provides this immuneACCESS table in a form limited to in-frame rearrangements. Some clones are lacking; in checked studies, under half of them reflect an unresolved V gene, and why the rest are absent is not known. Clone size and the V and J calls come from that table; the DNA yielded D and trimming. For this sample there are 75,000 or so clones; about four fifths appear just once. Together, the top ten hold less than 40% of the sample.

These data belong to a study of blood T cell repertoires in COVID-19 (dated by TCRdb to about 2020). For the wider study: Collaborator samples came from the United States, Italy and Spain and covered acute and convalescent phases of COVID-19. The material from the prospective study consisted of cDNA or gDNA derived from T cells, B-cell-depleted T cells, or PBMCs. The dataset comprised deeply sampled blood TCRbeta repertoires from subjects exposed to, actively infected with, or recovered from COVID-19. A freely available public database, intended as a resource for researchers studying the immune response to SARS-CoV-2, is where the repertoires were released. The samples were drawn from two sources: the first 160 participants of the ongoing ImmuneRACE study, and 1,200 or so subjects contributed by 6 global collaborators. A de-identified subject ID, COVID-19 status, age in years and sex were almost always included in the sample metadata. Where HLA class I and class II types were available, the types were taken from metadata supplied by the sample provider, not from assay-based typing. Study-wide conclusions, independent of this receptor: The amount of clinical and demographic metadata varied by source and participant and was provided uncurated.

The collaborating institutions used their own protocols to collect whole blood in K2EDTA tubes. Collaborator samples were shipped for TCRbeta analysis as frozen whole blood, isolated PBMCs, or DNA extracted from either sample type. From a lookup of the germline V gene (reference sequence), CDR1 and CDR2 are SGHNT and YYREEE. V is pruned by 7 bases and J by 1 base, leaving 11 bases of the junction without a gene match. The CDR3 holds 16 amino acids from the cysteine to the phenylalanine. Just the 48-base CDR3 DNA is kept, in frame starting at base 1. The sequenced material came from peripheral blood. This sequence was found in a woman aged 70-85 years with acute or convalescent COVID-19. The chain couples TRBV5-4 to TRBJ2-1, with 7 bases matching TRBD2. The CDR3 sequence is CASLNAGERSYNEQFF. The sequenced DNA is TGTGCCAGCTTAAATGCGGGAGAAAGATCCTACAATGAGCAGTTCTTC. When the CDR3 is completed using the reference TRBV5-4 and TRBJ2-1 genes on either side, the full variable domain is ETGVTQSPTHLIKTRGQQVTLRCSSQSGHNTVSWYQQALGQGPQFIFQYYREEENGRGNFPPRFSGLQFPNYSSELNVNALELDDSALYLCASLNAGERSYNEQFFGPGTRLTVL.